This TCR beta chain was captured by sequencing in a study of cytomegalovirus exposure and HLA in healthy donors. Study outcomes and limitations: Earlier analysis found most TCR beta V segments productive about 90% or about 30% of the time.

This clone has just a few counts. As yet, its antigen is unknown. Germline CDR1 is SGHRS and CDR2 is YFSETQ. This CDR3 spans 14 amino acids. The V and J ends lost 0 bases and 8 bases respectively, with 11 bases between them. The PCR ran on 60 Vbeta and 13 Jbeta primers. The data were produced by immunoSEQ multiplex PCR, yet TCRdb's version contains in-frame clones alone and is incomplete. The sample has 130,000 to 150,000 clones, around 84% seen once. The sequenced sample consisted of PBMCs. The clonotype originates from a boy aged 2 to 10 in good health and CMV-seronegative. This chain connects TRBV5-1 to TRBJ1-4; D is perhaps TRBD1 (5 bases). CDR3 loop: CASSLGQGNEKLFF. In DNA, the CDR3 is TGCGCCAGCAGCTTGGGTCAGGGTAACGAAAAACTGTTTTTT.